Given below is one TCR beta chain in context. Its antigen is as yet unknown. The data belong to a study of blood T cells in healthy people across ages. Overall study results and limits: Reliance upon unsorted PBMCs precluded definitive naive versus antigen-experienced comparison. Comparison with aged donors showed that long-lived donors had more naive CD4+ cells and higher diversity.

V lost 7 bases and J 5 bases, leaving 17 bases between the germline ends. Per the germline V gene, CDR1 is SGHVS and CDR2 is FNYEAQ. This CDR3 is built from 14 residues. A second PCR, run for about 6 to 12 cycles, used a sample-barcoded 5' primer plus a J-beta primer mix. Individual samples furnished no less than 2.5 million CDR3-containing paired-end reads apiece. From the 5' RACE reads, TCRdb called clonotypes with MiXCR, one entry per CDR3 protein. Here the sample spans 1.6 million or so distinct CDR3 sequences, almost 35% being singletons. V and J are TRBV7-6 and TRBJ2-5; the D gene is possibly TRBD2 (6 bases). The TCR was taken from a woman between 25 and 40 years old in good health. The specimen sequenced was blood. For the CDR3, the DNA is TGTGCCAGCACCCCTGCCCGGGAGCGGGAGACCCAGTACTTC. Translating it yields CASTPARERETQYF.